Reported below is one T cell receptor beta chain. The data stem from a study of blood T cell repertoires in COVID-19. Generated by immunoSEQ multiplex PCR, the TCRdb table keeps only in-frame clones and is missing some. The sample records nearly 350,000 clones, about nine tenths being singletons. This sequence originates from a woman between 65 and 79 years old with COVID-19, enrolled during active disease. The specimen was peripheral blood.

CDR3 residues: CASSNSGGTGRETQYF. For the CDR3, the DNA is TGTGCCAGCAGCAATAGCGGGGGGACAGGTCGGGAGACCCAGTACTTC. This rearrangement joins TRBV9 to TRBJ2-5, with TRBD2 matching over 10 bases. Trimming cost V 4 bases and J 5 bases; bases outside gene matches: 11. The germline CDR1 and CDR2 sequences are SGDLS and YYNGEE. This CDR3 comprises 16 residues.